The 11 T cell receptor beta chains listed next were all sequenced from one sample in a study of T cell responses to AZD1222 COVID-19 vaccine. Here immunoSEQ multiplex PCR was the method, and the copy in TCRdb shows in-frame clones only, minus some. The top ten clones hold nearly 4.5% of a sample with about 130,000 clones, less than 95% of them seen once. The specimen was peripheral blood, collected on day 0 of MenACWY control vaccination. Every receptor here comes from an adult in good health.

The chain joins TRBV2 to TRBJ1-4; D might be TRBD1 (5 bases). The CDR3 extends over 15 amino acids. Trimming pared 6 bases from V and 2 bases from J, leaving 13 bases between. The V gene's germline CDR1 is SNHLY and CDR2 FYNNEI. The CDR3: CASRVGVLTNEKLFF. The CDR3 nucleotides are TGTGCCAGCAGGGTAGGGGTGTTGACTAATGAAAAACTGTTTTTT.

The gene calls are TRBV3-1 (or the pseudogene TRBV3-2) and TRBJ1-1; D is possibly TRBD1 (5 bases). The germline V and J ends were trimmed by 7 bases and 6 bases, with 18 bases remaining between them. Germline V gene lookup returns CDR1 LGHDT and CDR2 YNNKEL (reference sequence). This CDR3 spans 14 amino acids. CDR3: CASKRDAGGSEAFF. The CDR3 DNA is TGTGCCAGCAAGAGGGACGCGGGGGGGTCTGAAGCTTTCTTT.

The V gene is TRBV19, the J gene TRBJ2-3; 9 positions agree with TRBD2. The CDR3 extends over 14 amino acids. The V gene end was trimmed by 5 bases and the J gene end by 9 bases; junction bases not matched to a gene: 9. The germline V gene has CDR1 LNHDA and CDR2 SQIVND (reference sequence). DNA for the CDR3: TGTGCCAGTAGTGCCGAACTGAGCGGGGGGACGCAGTATTTT. It codes for CASSAELSGGTQYF.

J is TRBJ2-2 and V is TRBV11-2; TRBD1 aligns across 7 bases. The CDR3 runs to 15 residues. The V and J ends lost 5 bases and 1 base, in that order; junction bases with no gene match: 4. The germline V gene encodes CDR1 SGHAT and CDR2 FQNNGV. The CDR3 DNA reads as TGTGCCAGCAGCCAGGACAGGTTGAACACCGGGGAGCTGTTTTTT. Translated, it gives CASSQDRLNTGELFF.

The rearrangement uses TRBV6-2 or TRBV6-3 and TRBJ2-1, with 11 nucleotides matching TRBD1. Trimming took 4 bases from V and 8 from J; bases not matched to a gene: 7. CDR3 length: 15 residues. Germline values: CDR1 MNHEY, CDR2 SVGEGT. The CDR3 DNA reads TGTGCCAGCAGTTCCCGGACAGGGGGCATCGATGAGCAGTTCTTC. The encoded protein is CASSSRTGGIDEQFF.

The CDR3 protein is CASSPHGDEKLFF. The CDR3, as DNA: TGTGCCAGCAGCCCCCATGGGGATGAAAAACTGTTTTTT. V usage is TRBV7-9 and J usage is TRBJ1-4, with unresolved D. Trimming removed 5 bases at V and 6 bases at J, with 10 bases between. Germline assignment: CDR1 SEHNR and CDR2 FQNEAQ (reference sequence). The CDR3 has 13 residues.

Written as DNA, the CDR3 is TGTGCCAGTAGTATTGGGGTGTCCACCTACGAGCAGTACTTC. Translated, it gives CASSIGVSTYEQYF. This chain uses TRBV19 with TRBJ2-7, with D uncertain. This CDR3 is built from 14 residues. The V and J ends lost 3 bases and 2 bases respectively, with 11 bases between them. Germline V lookup: CDR1 LNHDA, CDR2 SQIVND (reference sequence).

This rearrangement joins TRBV10-1 to TRBJ1-3, with D perhaps TRBD1 (5 bases). CDR1 WNHNN and CDR2 SYGVQD come from the germline V gene (reference sequence). There are 17 residues in the CDR3. Between the trimmed V and J ends, which lost 3 bases and 0 bases, there was a span of 15 bases. CDR3 bases: TGCGCCAGCAGTGATCAGGGACCGGCCTCCTCTGGAAACACCATATATTTT. Protein product: CASSDQGPASSGNTIYF.

CDR3 in DNA: TGTGCCAGTAGTCCGAGGGGGAGGTCTAACTATGGCTACACCTTC. This gives the protein CASSPRGRSNYGYTF. The rearrangement uses TRBV19 and TRBJ1-2; a weak D match, TRBD1 (6 bases). Germline CDR1 and CDR2: LNHDA and SQIVND (reference sequence). This CDR3 is built from 15 residues. Trimming left V 5 bases short and J 0 bases short, with 13 bases between.

This clone was seen a handful of times. Within the sample, other DNA sequences also encode this same CDR3. CDR3 amino acids: CSVGQGNTGELFF. The CDR3 DNA sequence: TGCAGCGTTGGACAGGGGAACACCGGGGAGCTGTTTTTT. V usage is TRBV29-1 and J usage is TRBJ2-2; TRBD1 agrees at 7 bases. Germline trimming cut 4 bases from V and 1 base from J; bases unmatched to any gene: 0. CDR1 and CDR2 from the germline V gene are SQVTM and ANQGSEA. This CDR3 has 13 amino acids.

The V gene is TRBV6-6, the J gene TRBJ2-5; TRBD2 matches at 14 bases. This CDR3 has 18 amino acids. Looked up from germline, CDR1 is MNHNY and CDR2 is SVGAGI (reference sequence). V trimming: 5 bases; J trimming: 2 bases; junction bases outside the gene matches: 10. The CDR3 region has the DNA TGTGCCAGCAGTCGCGGGACTAGCGGGAGACCTGGGCAAGAGACCCAGTACTTC. Protein product: CASSRGTSGRPGQETQYF.